The TCR beta chain described here comes from a study of identical twins. Findings and caveats of the study: Twin sharing of out-of-frame TCR alpha was underestimated by models in monozygotic pairs. A partial confounding effect on zero-insertion analyses could come from invariant MAIT and iNKT cells.

The CDR3 contains 16 residues. From germline, CDR1 is SGHVS and CDR2 FQNEAQ. Trimming shortened V by 4 bases and J by 0 bases, and 14 bases separated the two germline ends. A note on this clonotype: Its matching antigen is unknown.

A universal primer binding site was introduced by template switching. The final cDNA contained unique molecular identifiers. TCRdb re-called the 5' RACE reads with MiXCR, one entry per CDR3 protein. This sample carries around 370,000 distinct CDR3 sequences, 9% of them seen once, and the ten largest clones take around 8.6%. Sequenced sample: naive T cells sorted from blood. The rearrangement links TRBV7-8 to TRBJ2-3; TRBD2 is a possible D gene (6 bases). The source is a woman between 50 and 59 years old in good health. This chain's CDR3 is CASSSDYPHSTDTQYF. The CDR3 DNA sequence: TGTGCCAGCAGCTCGGACTATCCACATAGCACAGATACGCAGTATTTT.